The T cell receptor (beta chain) described here comes from a study of a mutant IDH1 vaccine in newly diagnosed glioma. The overall study: Therapy received beforehand was radiotherapy, temozolomide, or both, with most patients given both. V12 fell at week 35 and V13, the study end, at week 47.

General study results and limits: Pseudoprogression appeared unlinked to shifts in leading peripheral T cell clonotypes.

As to this clone: The antigen is not known.

The time point: week 35, safety follow-up. In the vaccine, a single dose held 300 ug of the mutant IDH1 20-mer peptide, along with topical imiquimod. New WHO grade 3 or 4 astrocytomas that were IDH1-mutant and ATRX-lost occurred in the donors. TCRdb keeps only in-frame clones here, not all; method: immunoSEQ multiplex PCR. The sample has about 32,000 clones; roughly four fifths are singletons. The CDR3 extends over 13 amino acids. The ends lost 3 bases at V and 5 bases at J; junction bases unmatched: 5. Sample: PBMCs, taken from a glioma patient whose treatment included an IDH1 peptide vaccine. This TCR was recovered from a man aged 30 to 45 with glioma. The chain recombines TRBV5-3 with TRBJ2-7, with 7 nucleotides matching TRBD2. TRBV5-3 is identified as an open reading frame with a role that is uncertain. In nucleotides, the CDR3 is TGTGCCAGAAGCTGGGGAGGGTGGCACGAGCAGTACTTC. The encoded protein is CARSWGGWHEQYF.